A selection of T cell receptor beta chains follows, all from one sample in a study of blood T cell repertoires in COVID-19. Generated by immunoSEQ multiplex PCR, the TCRdb table keeps only in-frame clones and is missing some. The sample lists over 130,000 clones; roughly 84% were seen once. Sample: peripheral blood. Every receptor here comes from a woman aged 60-75 years with acute or convalescent COVID-19. CDR3s include the opening cysteine and the closing phenylalanine or tryptophan. Fields, in order: V gene, CDR3 protein.

TRBV2 | CASSERAGRFSGNTIYF
TRBV7-9 | CASSLSGGFTYNEQFF
TRBV27 | CASSSLPGQGTPQHF
TRBV20-1 | CSASFRSGAVTEAFF
TRBV5-1 | CASSGGTGPYNVLTF
TRBV28 | CASSQRSQGTEAFF
TRBV3-1/TRBV3-2 | CASSQEGQLPNSPLHF
TRBV7-6 | CASSPPKAGGPVYNEQFF
TRBV29-1 | CSVRTGTNTEAFF
TRBV4-1 | CASSQLSGAGELFF
TRBV30 | CACTGALFNYGYTF
TRBV11-2 | CASSSYRGRSSPLHF
TRBV6-5 | CASSYSGGVDTEAFF
TRBV23-1 | CASSQWRDLGTGREGRYF
TRBV6-5 | CASSYIANTDTQYF
TRBV28 | CASHRESRSYEQYF
TRBV30 | CAWSMGGGNTIYF
TRBV19 | CASSILTLRGGGNTIYF
TRBV25-1 | CASSELSFPEEQYF
TRBV24-1 | CATSDRGQPQHF
TRBV6-5 | CASSLRVSTVTGAQYF
TRBV27 | CASTDGTGTIKYF
TRBV15 | CATSRGGVPEAFF
TRBV7-9 | CASSSHYEQYF
TRBV6-5 | CASSQNSDNSPLHF
TRBV5-4 | CASSRGQSTNYGYTF
TRBV3-1/TRBV3-2 | CASSQGGGSYEQYF
TRBV12-5 | CASGLASGTRDLQFF
TRBV7-2 | CASSRKAGGPFYNEQFF
TRBV10-3 | CASRSVGGRASGETQYF
TRBV7-2 | CASSLGQNTEAFF
TRBV2 | CASSDRLAGAVDDEQFF
TRBV28 | CASSLGQENKAFF
TRBV6-6 | CASGRPGQGSLGSYEQYF
TRBV27 | CASSPDSGPQHF
TRBV6-5 | CASRGQGAPTDTQYF
TRBV27 | CASRKRLNSGSTDTQYF
TRBV7-2 | CASSLGSGRTYEQYF
TRBV10-2 | CASSDPGLRRDGYTF
TRBV24-1 | CPRWGHTYQETQYF
TRBV18 | CASSPTSGNSEQFF
TRBV28 | CASSSTTRTGRGDSPLHF
TRBV28 | CASSARDLDQPQHF
TRBV10-3 | CAISDLGGANTEAFF
TRBV4-2 | CASSQETPVGRAAGTYEQYF
TRBV30 | CAGQPDNSGNTIYF
TRBV3-1/TRBV3-2 | CASRRTSGNTYEQYF
TRBV7-3 | CASSSSGNTGELFF
TRBV11-3 | CASSLGEGSTDTQYF
TRBV5-1 | CASTLTGTRGEEQYF
TRBV30 | CAGQGAVSYNSPLHF
TRBV28 | CASGFPSTSGRWADTQYF
TRBV10-1 | CASSEPPAQDRVNSPLHF
TRBV2 | CASSDPRGTGELFF
TRBV30 | CACKGRTYEKLFF
TRBV6-5 | CAGTSGSGEQYF
TRBV27 | CASSHYEEGNEQFF